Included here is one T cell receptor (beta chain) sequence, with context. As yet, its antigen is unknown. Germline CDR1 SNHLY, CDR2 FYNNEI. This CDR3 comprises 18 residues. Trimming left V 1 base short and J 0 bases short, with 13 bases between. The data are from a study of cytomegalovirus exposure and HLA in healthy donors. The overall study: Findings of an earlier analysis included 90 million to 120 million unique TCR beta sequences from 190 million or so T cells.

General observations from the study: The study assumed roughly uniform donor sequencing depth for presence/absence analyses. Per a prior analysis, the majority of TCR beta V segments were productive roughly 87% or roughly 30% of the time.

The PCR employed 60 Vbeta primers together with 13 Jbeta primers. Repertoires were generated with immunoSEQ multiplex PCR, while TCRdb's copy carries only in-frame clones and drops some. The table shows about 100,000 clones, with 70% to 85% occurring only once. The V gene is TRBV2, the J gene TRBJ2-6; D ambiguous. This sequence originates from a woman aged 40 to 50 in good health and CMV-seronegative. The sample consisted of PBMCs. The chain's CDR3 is CASSEVLSPVSGANVLTF. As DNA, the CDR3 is TGTGCCAGCAGTGAAGTACTCTCGCCCGTCTCTGGGGCCAACGTCCTGACTTTC. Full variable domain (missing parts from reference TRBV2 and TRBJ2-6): EPEVTQTPSHQVTQMGQEVILRCVPISNHLYFYWYRQILGQKVEFLVSFYNNEISEKSEIFDDQFSVERPDGSNFTLKIRSTKLEDSAMYFCASSEVLSPVSGANVLTFGAGSRLTVL.